The 3 T cell receptor beta chains reported below all come from one sample, sequenced in a study of shared clonotypes between healthy human individuals. Generated by immunoSEQ multiplex PCR, the TCRdb table keeps only in-frame clones and is missing some. The table records about half a million clones, over 70% of them present only once. Sequences were obtained from PBMCs. The receptors shown here come from a woman between 40 and 55 years old in good health. Some clones in this sample may be carry-over from other donors' samples.

This chain connects TRBV5-1 to TRBJ1-1; D is unclear. The CDR3 has 13 amino acids. Trimming took off 4 bases at V and 0 bases at J, with 7 bases between the two ends. Looked up from germline, CDR1 is SGHRS and CDR2 is YFSETQ. The CDR3, as DNA: TGCGCCAGCAGCACGGAATTGAACACTGAAGCTTTCTTT. This encodes CASSTELNTEAFF.

Of note for this clone: Other DNA sequences from this sample encode an identical CDR3 as well. The gene calls are TRBV6-1 and TRBJ1-1; TRBD1 aligns across 7 bases. In germline, CDR1 is MNHNS, CDR2 SASEGT. With 6 bases clipped from V and 2 bases from J, the junction kept 3 bases outside the gene matches. The CDR3 extends over 13 amino acids. DNA for the CDR3: TGTGCCAGCAGCGGACAGGTAAACACTGAAGCTTTCTTT. Amino acid sequence: CASSGQVNTEAFF.

The sample holds a few counts of this clone. With only one base between it and a far larger clone, this is likely a read error. V is TRBV10-2 and J is TRBJ1-2; tentatively, D is TRBD1 (5 bases). The germline V gene encodes CDR1 WSHSY and CDR2 SAAADI. This CDR3 contains 13 residues. The CDR3 DNA reads TGCGCCAGCAGTGAGTCCCAGGGAAGAGGCTACGCCTTC. This gives the protein CASSESQGRGYAF.